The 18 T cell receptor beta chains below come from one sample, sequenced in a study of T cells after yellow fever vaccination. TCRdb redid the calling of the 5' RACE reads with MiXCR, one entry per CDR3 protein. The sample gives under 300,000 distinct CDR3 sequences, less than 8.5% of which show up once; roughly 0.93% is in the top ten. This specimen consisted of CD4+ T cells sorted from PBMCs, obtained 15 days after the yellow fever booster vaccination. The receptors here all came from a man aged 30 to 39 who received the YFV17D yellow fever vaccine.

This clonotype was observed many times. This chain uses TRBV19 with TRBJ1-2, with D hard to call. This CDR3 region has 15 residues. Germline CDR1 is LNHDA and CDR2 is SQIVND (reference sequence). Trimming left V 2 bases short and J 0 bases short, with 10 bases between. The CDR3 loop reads CASSISGRANYGYTF. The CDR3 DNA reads TGTGCCAGTAGTATATCCGGACGAGCTAACTATGGCTACACCTTC.

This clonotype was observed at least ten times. CDR3 region: CASSPGLAGGGGELFF. Here the CDR3 DNA reads TGCGCCAGCAGCCCTGGACTAGCGGGAGGTGGCGGGGAGCTGTTTTTT. The V gene is TRBV4-3, the J gene TRBJ2-2; 14 nucleotides agree with TRBD2. CDR1 is LGHNA, CDR2 YSLEER, per germline. With V trimmed by 4 bases and J by 7 bases, 5 bases remained unmatched. The CDR3 is 16 amino acids.

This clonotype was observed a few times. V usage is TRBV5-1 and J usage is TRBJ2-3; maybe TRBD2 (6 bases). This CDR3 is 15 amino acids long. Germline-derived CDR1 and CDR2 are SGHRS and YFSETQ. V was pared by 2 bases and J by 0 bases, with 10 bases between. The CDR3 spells CASSFGAGSTDTQYF. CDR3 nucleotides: TGCGCCAGCAGCTTCGGGGCGGGAAGCACAGATACGCAGTATTTT. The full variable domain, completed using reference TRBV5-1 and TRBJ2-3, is KAGVTQTPRYLIKTRGQQVTLSCSPISGHRSVSWYQQTPGQGLQFLFEYFSETQRNKGNFPGRFSGRQFSNSRSEMNVSTLELGDSALYLCASSFGAGSTDTQYFGPGTRLTVL.

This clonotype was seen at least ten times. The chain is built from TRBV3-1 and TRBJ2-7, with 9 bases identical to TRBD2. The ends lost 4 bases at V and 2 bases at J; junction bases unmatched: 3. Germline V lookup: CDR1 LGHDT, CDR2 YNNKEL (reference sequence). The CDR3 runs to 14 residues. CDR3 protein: CASSPSGGTYEQYF. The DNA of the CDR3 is TGTGCCAGCAGCCCCAGCGGGGGGACCTACGAGCAGTACTTC.

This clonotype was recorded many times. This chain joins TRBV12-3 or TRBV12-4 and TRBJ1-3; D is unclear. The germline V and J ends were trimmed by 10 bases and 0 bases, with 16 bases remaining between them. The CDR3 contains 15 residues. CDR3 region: CAINTETYSGNTIYF. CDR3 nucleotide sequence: TGTGCCATCAATACGGAAACCTACTCTGGAAACACCATATATTTT.

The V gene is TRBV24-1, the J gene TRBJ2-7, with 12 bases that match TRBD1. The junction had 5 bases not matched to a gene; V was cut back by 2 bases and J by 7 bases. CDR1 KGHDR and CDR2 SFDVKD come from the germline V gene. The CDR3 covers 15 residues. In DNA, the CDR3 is TGTGCCACCAGTGATTGGGACAGGGGGCGGAGGGAGCAGTACTTC. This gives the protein CATSDWDRGRREQYF.

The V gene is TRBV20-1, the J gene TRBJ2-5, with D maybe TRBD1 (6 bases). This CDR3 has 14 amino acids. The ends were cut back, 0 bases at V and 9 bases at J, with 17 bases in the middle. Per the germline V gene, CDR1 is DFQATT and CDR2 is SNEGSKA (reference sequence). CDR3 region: CSARDDRPTSAQYF. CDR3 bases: TGCAGTGCTAGAGACGACAGGCCCACCTCGGCCCAGTACTTC.

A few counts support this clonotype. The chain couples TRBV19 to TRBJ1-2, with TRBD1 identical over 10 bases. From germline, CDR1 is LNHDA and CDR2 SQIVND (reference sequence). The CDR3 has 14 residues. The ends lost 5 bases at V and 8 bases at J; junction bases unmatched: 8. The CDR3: CASSSQGTGDGYTF. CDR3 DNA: TGTGCCAGTAGTTCCCAGGGGACAGGGGACGGCTACACCTTC.

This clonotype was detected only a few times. The CDR3 DNA reads as TGCAGTGCTAGGGGCATCGGGGGTGAAAAACTGTTTTTT. This translates into CSARGIGGEKLFF. This chain connects TRBV20-1 to TRBJ1-4, with D possibly being TRBD1 (5 bases). The CDR3 runs to 13 residues. Between the trimmed V and J ends, which lost 3 bases and 7 bases, there was a span of 12 bases. Germline assignment: CDR1 DFQATT and CDR2 SNEGSKA (reference sequence).

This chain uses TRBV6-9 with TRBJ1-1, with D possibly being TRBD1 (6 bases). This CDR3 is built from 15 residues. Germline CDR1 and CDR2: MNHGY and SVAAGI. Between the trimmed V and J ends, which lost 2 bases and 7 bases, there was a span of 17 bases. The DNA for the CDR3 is TGTGCCAGCAGTTATGGGGGGGCCGATATGTATGAAGCTTTCTTT. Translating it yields CASSYGGADMYEAFF.

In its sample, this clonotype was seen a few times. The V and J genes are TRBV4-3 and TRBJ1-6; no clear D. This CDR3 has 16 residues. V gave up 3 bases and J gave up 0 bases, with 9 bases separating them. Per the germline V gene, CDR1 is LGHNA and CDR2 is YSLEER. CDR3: CASSQRVTSYNSPLHF. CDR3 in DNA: TGCGCCAGCAGCCAGAGGGTGACCTCCTATAATTCACCCCTCCACTTT.

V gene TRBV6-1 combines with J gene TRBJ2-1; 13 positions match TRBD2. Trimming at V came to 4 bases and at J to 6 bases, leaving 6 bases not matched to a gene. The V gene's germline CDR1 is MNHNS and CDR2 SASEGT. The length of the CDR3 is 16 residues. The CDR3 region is CASSGTSGRVSNEQFF. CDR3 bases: TGTGCCAGCAGTGGAACTAGCGGGAGGGTGAGCAATGAGCAGTTCTTC.

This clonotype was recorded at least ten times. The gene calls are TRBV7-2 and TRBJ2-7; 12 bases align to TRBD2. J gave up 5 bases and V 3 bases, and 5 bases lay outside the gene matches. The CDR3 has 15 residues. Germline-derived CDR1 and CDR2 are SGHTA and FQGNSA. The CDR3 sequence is CASSLTSGSFHEQYF. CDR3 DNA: TGTGCCAGCAGCTTGACTAGCGGGAGTTTCCACGAGCAGTACTTC.

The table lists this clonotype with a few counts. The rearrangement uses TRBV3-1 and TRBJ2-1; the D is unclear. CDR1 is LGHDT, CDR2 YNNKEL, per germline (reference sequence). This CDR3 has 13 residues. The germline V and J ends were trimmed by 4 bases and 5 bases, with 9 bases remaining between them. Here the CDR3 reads CASSRVLDNEQFF. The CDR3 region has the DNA TGTGCCAGCAGCCGGGTACTGGACAATGAGCAGTTCTTC.

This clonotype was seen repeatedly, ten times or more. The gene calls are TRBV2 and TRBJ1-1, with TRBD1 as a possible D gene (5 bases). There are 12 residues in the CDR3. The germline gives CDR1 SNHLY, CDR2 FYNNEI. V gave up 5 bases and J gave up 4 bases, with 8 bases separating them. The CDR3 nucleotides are TGTGCCAGCAGTTCAGGGTTCACTGAAGCTTTCTTT. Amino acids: CASSSGFTEAFF.

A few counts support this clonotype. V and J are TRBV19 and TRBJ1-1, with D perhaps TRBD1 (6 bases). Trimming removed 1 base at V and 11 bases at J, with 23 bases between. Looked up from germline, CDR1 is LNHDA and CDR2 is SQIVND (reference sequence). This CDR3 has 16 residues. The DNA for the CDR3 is TGTGCCAGTAGTATAGGGGGGGCCAGGGGCCTCCTAGCCGCTTTCTTT. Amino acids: CASSIGGARGLLAAFF.

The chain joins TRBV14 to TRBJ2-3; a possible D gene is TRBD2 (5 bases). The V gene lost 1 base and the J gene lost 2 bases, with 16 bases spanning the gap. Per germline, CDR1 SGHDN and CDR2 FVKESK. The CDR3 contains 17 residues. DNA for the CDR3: TGTGCCAGCAGCCAAGTACCCAGCGGAAGTACCACAGATACGCAGTATTTT. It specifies CASSQVPSGSTTDTQYF.

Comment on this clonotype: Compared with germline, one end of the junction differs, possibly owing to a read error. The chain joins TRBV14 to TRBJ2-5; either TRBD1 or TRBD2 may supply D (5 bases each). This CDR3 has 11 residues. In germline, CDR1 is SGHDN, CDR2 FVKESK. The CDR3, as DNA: TGTGCCAGCAGCTCCCTGGGGACCCAGTGCTTC. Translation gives CASSSLGTQCF.